This T cell receptor (beta chain) derives from a study of T-cell reconstitution after alpha-beta-depleted transplantation in children. Concerning this clonotype: What it recognizes is unknown.

Study-level findings and limits: By about two months after transplant, alpha-beta T cells reportedly arose from several hundred graft clones that had expanded.

The TCRbeta library incorporated unique molecular identifiers. TCRdb fed the PCR reads into MiXCR, producing one record per CDR3 protein. The sample records almost 600,000 distinct CDR3 sequences, roughly 30% being singletons. Germline V gives CDR1 SGHRS, CDR2 YFSETQ. This CDR3 region has 14 residues. With V trimmed by 3 bases and J by 6 bases, 9 bases remained unmatched. The chain couples TRBV5-1 to TRBJ2-7; 7 positions agree with TRBD1. The starting material was PBMCs, obtained before TCRalphabeta/CD19-depleted stem cell transplant. The receptor was isolated from a boy younger than two with Wiskott-Aldrich syndrome, due to receive a stem cell transplant. CDR3 protein: CASSSGLGGSEQYF. CDR3 nucleotide sequence: TGCGCCAGCAGCTCGGGGCTAGGGGGCAGCGAGCAGTACTTC. Complete variable domain (other parts from reference TRBV5-1 and TRBJ2-7): KAGVTQTPRYLIKTRGQQVTLSCSPISGHRSVSWYQQTPGQGLQFLFEYFSETQRNKGNFPGRFSGRQFSNSRSEMNVSTLELGDSALYLCASSSGLGGSEQYFGPGTRLTVT.